One and the same sample provided the 17 T cell receptor beta chains below, sequenced in a study of monozygotic twins with inflammatory bowel disease. TCRdb reprocessed the 5' RACE reads, keeping one entry per CDR3 protein, no DNA. Its clone listing holds more than 300,000 distinct CDR3 sequences. The sample comprised blood. The receptors were sampled from a human donor with ulcerative colitis or Crohn's disease, or a healthy co-twin of an affected twin (not recorded which).

The chain is built from TRBV20-1 and TRBJ1-4. The CDR3 consists of 11 residues. Germline loops: CDR1 DFQATT, CDR2 SNEGSKA (reference sequence). This chain's CDR3 is CSASNNEKLFF.

The rearrangement joins TRBV12-5 to TRBJ1-5; TCRdb returns TRBD1, unconfirmable since there is no DNA. Germline lookup yields CDR1 LGHNT and CDR2 FRNRAP. The CDR3 sequence is 16 residues long. The CDR3 loop is CASGLILDREGQPQHF. The variable domain in full, with the rest retrieved from reference TRBV12-5 and TRBJ1-5, is DARVTQTPRHKVTEMGQEVTMRCQPILGHNTVFWYRQTMMQGLELLAYFRNRAPLDDSGMPKDRFSAEMPDATLATLKIQPSEPRDSAVYFCASGLILDREGQPQHFGDGTRLSIL.

The chain links TRBV5-4 to TRBJ1-5; the D gene TCRdb calls, TRBD1, cannot be checked with no DNA. The CDR3 covers 14 residues. Germline-derived CDR1 and CDR2 are SGHNT and YYREEE (reference sequence). CDR3 protein: CASSLAGVNQPQHF.

The J gene is TRBJ2-1, the V gene TRBV20-1; as DNA is missing, the TRBD1 call by TCRdb cannot be tested. This CDR3 is 14 amino acids long. Per germline, CDR1 DFQATT and CDR2 SNEGSKA (reference sequence). The CDR3 here is CSAMTGGRGNEQFF.

The rearrangement uses TRBV7-9 and TRBJ2-3; TCRdb picks TRBD1, but there is no DNA to check that call. Germline values: CDR1 SEHNR, CDR2 FQNEAQ (reference sequence). The CDR3 extends over 17 amino acids. The CDR3 reads CASSLGPGQGDSDTQYF.

The rearrangement uses TRBV5-1 and TRBJ1-4; there is no DNA to check the TCRdb D call of TRBD1. Germline CDR1 and CDR2: SGHRS and YFSETQ. This CDR3 region has 15 residues. CDR3 protein: CASSPQGQGGEKLFF.

CDR3 protein: CASSTTPASGTQYF. The V and J genes are TRBV19 and TRBJ2-5; TCRdb's D call, TRBD2, is unchecked because there is no DNA. CDR3 length: 14 amino acids. CDR1 is LNHDA, CDR2 SQIVND, per germline (reference sequence).

This CDR3 is CASSRAREIAYEQYF. The genes are TRBV5-1 and TRBJ2-7. This CDR3 comprises 15 residues. Germline lookup yields CDR1 SGHRS and CDR2 YFSETQ.

The genes are TRBV7-3 and TRBJ2-3; the D gene TCRdb calls, TRBD1, cannot be checked with no DNA. The CDR3 has 18 amino acids. Germline V CDR1 and CDR2: SGHTA, FQGTGA. The CDR3 loop reads CASSLIGREPPSTDTQYF.

The chain uses TRBV9 and TRBJ2-5. This CDR3 has 11 amino acids. Germline-derived CDR1 and CDR2 are SGDLS and YYNGEE. The CDR3 reads CASSAHSPQYF.

V is TRBV5-5 and J is TRBJ1-5; TCRdb calls TRBD1, which cannot be checked without DNA. Germline V gene lookup returns CDR1 SGHKS and CDR2 YYEKEE (reference sequence). There are 16 residues in the CDR3. CDR3: CASSFRQGKEDQPQHF.

V is TRBV5-1 and J is TRBJ1-1; TCRdb gives TRBD1 as the D gene, but with no DNA this cannot be confirmed. The CDR3 runs 13 residues. The V gene's germline CDR1 is SGHRS and CDR2 YFSETQ. CDR3 loop: CASLNQGNTEAFF.

The chain has TRBV4-1 and TRBJ2-2; the D call from TCRdb, TRBD2, cannot be confirmed without DNA. CDR3 size: 15 residues. Germline CDR1 MGHRA, CDR2 YSYEKL. The CDR3 loop is CASSSLPQIPGELFF.

CDR3 in amino acids: CASSLQGRRTDTQYF. V and J are TRBV5-1 and TRBJ2-3; with no DNA, the TCRdb D assignment of TRBD1 cannot be verified. The CDR3 is made up of 15 amino acids. The germline V gene encodes CDR1 SGHRS and CDR2 YFSETQ.

The rearrangement uses TRBV20-1 and TRBJ2-7; the TCRdb call, TRBD1, lacks DNA for checking. The CDR3 is 13 residues long. Looked up from germline, CDR1 is DFQATT and CDR2 is SNEGSKA (reference sequence). CDR3 region: CSINPGGPYEQYF.

The chain links TRBV4-3 to TRBJ2-7; the D call of TRBD2 rests on TCRdb alone, since no DNA is present to check it. This CDR3 region has 17 residues. CDR1 is LGHNA, CDR2 YSLEER, per germline. The CDR3 loop is CASSQDWASGGRYEQYF.

This rearrangement joins TRBV7-9 to TRBJ2-5. Looked up from germline, CDR1 is SEHNR and CDR2 is FQNEAQ (reference sequence). The CDR3 consists of 11 residues. CDR3 loop: CAFIWGETQYF.